This T cell receptor (beta chain) emerged from a study of beta chain features in type 1 diabetes. General study findings and limits: Moderately but significantly shorter TCRB CDR3s were found in Type 1 diabetes patients in all four CD4+ subsets.

A word on this clone: Antigen specificity is unknown.

Since all of the isolated RNA was reverse transcribed, expressed TCRB transcripts were what got sequenced. The method was immunoSEQ multiplex PCR; TCRdb's version includes in-frame clones alone and lacks a portion of them. There are around 50,000 clones in the sample; roughly 40% occur only once, and around 0.13% lies in the top ten. Trimming shortened V by 3 bases and J by 6 bases, and 9 bases separated the two germline ends. The CDR3 extends over 12 amino acids. CDR1 and CDR2 from the germline V gene are SGHRS and YFSETQ. The chain couples TRBV5-1 to TRBJ1-1; D is unresolved. The material sequenced was stem cell memory CD4+ T cells from blood. This TCR was recovered from a man between 25 and 39 years old with type 1 diabetes. The CDR3 here is CASSSGVSEAFF. CDR3 DNA: TGCGCCAGCAGCTCCGGGGTTTCTGAAGCTTTCTTT.